This TCR beta chain was recorded in a study of blood T cell repertoires in COVID-19 (TCRdb year 2020). As for the study more broadly: Samples from collaborators originated in the United States, Italy and Spain and spanned both the acute and convalescent phases of COVID-19. A de-identified subject ID, COVID-19 status, age in years and sex were almost always included in the sample metadata. The prospective study material was composed of cDNA or gDNA derived from T cells, B-cell-depleted T cells, or PBMCs. Deeply sampled blood TCRbeta repertoires from subjects exposed to, actively infected with, or recovered from COVID-19 were included in the dataset. The samples were drawn from two sources: the first 160 participants of the ongoing ImmuneRACE study, and over 1,000 subjects contributed by 6 global collaborators. Where available, HLA class I and class II types were obtained from metadata supplied by the sample provider rather than from assay-based typing. The repertoires were made available in a free public database intended to serve as a resource for research on the immune response to SARS-CoV-2. General findings and caveats noted by the study authors: How much clinical and demographic metadata was included differed by source and by participant, and the metadata was provided uncurated.

Taken from the germline V gene, the CDR1 and CDR2 loops are SGHRS and YFSETQ. CDR3 length: 19 amino acids, cysteine to phenylalanine. CDR3 DNA only is kept here, 57 bases in frame from base 1. After removal of 2 bases from V and 0 bases from J, the junction retains 10 bases not matched to a gene. To note about this clone: Its antigen specificity is not known. No base quality information exists; no much larger clone differs at one position.

Participants in the prospective study were enrolled through a virtual design, were aged about 18 to 89 years, and lived in roughly 26 United States geographic areas. To assign participants to cohorts, the prospective study relied on clinical history that participants themselves reported in a screening survey and a study questionnaire. In the prospective study, whole blood, serum and a nasopharyngeal or oropharyngeal swab were collected from each participant by mobile phlebotomists. Participants in the prospective study had the option to provide additional blood draws and questionnaires over a roughly two-month period. Before DNA extraction, blood samples from the prospective study were shipped at room temperature or frozen. TCRbeta CDR3 regions were amplified from genomic DNA using the immunoSEQ Assay, a bias-controlled multiplex PCR. The source study handled its data this way. The number of nucleated cells in each sample was estimated from the amplification of reference gene primers within the assay. To quantify the absolute abundance of each unique TCRbeta CDR3 rearrangement, sequence reads were collapsed and filtered. For each sample, productive Simpson clonality was calculated by taking the square root of Simpson's diversity index across productive rearrangements. The source is immuneACCESS, and TCRdb retained only in-frame sequences with V and J called. Part of the clones is not carried over; for the studies checked, unresolved V genes explain less than half of this, and the remainder is unexplained. V and J calls and clone size follow that table, whereas D and trimming were derived from the DNA. The sample records fewer than 250,000 clones, roughly 85% of which are singletons. The ten largest clonotypes hold 9.1% of the sample.

This clonotype originated in a woman aged 45-65 years with acute COVID-19. Sequencing input: PBMCs or T cells enriched from blood (not recorded which). The sequence joins TRBV5-1 to TRBJ2-5; TRBD2 fits 13 bases in the junction. The bases are TGCGCCAGCAGCTTCGGGGCCCGACTAGCGGGGGGCTACCAAGAGACCCAGTACTTC. Translation gives CASSFGARLAGGYQETQYF.